What follows describes a single T cell receptor beta chain. Trimming cost V 2 bases and J 2 bases, with 8 bases left between them. Germline assignment: CDR1 MRHNA and CDR2 SNTAGT. The CDR3 is made up of 14 amino acids. These data belong to a study of shared clonotypes between healthy human individuals. Assay: immunoSEQ multiplex PCR; the TCRdb copy retains only in-frame clones and omits some. This table holds 950,000 to 1,100,000 clones, 78% found once. This TCR derives from a man younger than 35 in good health. Some clones in this sample may be carry-over from other donors' samples. Specimen: memory CD4+ T cells from PBMCs. Subset: CD45RA-negative fraction. The chain employs TRBV6-4 and TRBJ2-3, with a tentative D call TRBD2 (5 bases). CDR3 in amino acids: CASSDGGFTDTQYF. The CDR3 DNA reads as TGTGCCAGCAGTGACGGAGGATTCACAGATACGCAGTATTTT.